This is a list of T cell receptor beta chains from one sample in a study of blood T cell repertoires in COVID-19. Sequenced by immunoSEQ multiplex PCR; TCRdb stores in-frame clones only, minus some. This sample carries 150,000 to 200,000 clones, over 80% of them seen once, and the ten largest clones take under 10%. Sequencing was carried out using peripheral blood. All receptors come from a woman in her 70s with COVID-19, enrolled during active disease. Both conserved end residues are part of each CDR3. D genes are given only for firm matches. Not all rows give a size; the values are once, few, many and, for expanded clones, a class.

J | V | D | size | CDR3 | DNA
TRBJ2-6 | TRBV18 | . | . | CASSLTEYGANVLTF | TGTGCCAGCTCACTAACAGAGTACGGGGCCAACGTCCTGACTTTC
TRBJ2-4 | TRBV27 | . | . | CASSRGQENIQYF | TGTGCCAGCAGCCGCGGGCAGGAAAACATTCAGTACTTC
TRBJ2-3 | TRBV3-1/TRBV3-2 | . | once | CASSQDLGLLTDTQYF | TGTGCCAGCAGCCAAGATCTCGGACTACTCACAGATACGCAGTATTTT
TRBJ1-4 | TRBV5-4 | TRBD1 | few | CASSLALGTGNEKLFF | TGTGCCAGCAGCTTGGCCTTGGGGACAGGGAATGAAAAACTGTTTTTT
TRBJ2-1 | TRBV6-6 | . | . | CASSYPSGEQFF | TGTGCCAGCAGTTACCCTTCGGGTGAGCAGTTCTTC
TRBJ1-5 | TRBV19 | . | . | CASSIGAVGNQPQHF | TGTGCCAGTAGTATAGGGGCAGTTGGCAATCAGCCCCAGCATTTT
TRBJ2-1 | TRBV5-6 | TRBD2 | . | CASSTVSGSSYNEQFF | TGTGCCAGCAGCACTGTTAGCGGGAGCTCCTACAATGAGCAGTTCTTC
TRBJ1-2 | TRBV28 | TRBD1 | . | CASSWGQSNYGYTF | TGTGCCAGCAGTTGGGGACAGTCGAACTATGGCTACACCTTC
TRBJ1-1 | TRBV6-5 | . | . | CATQGVTEAFF | TGTGCCACCCAGGGTGTAACTGAAGCTTTCTTT
TRBJ2-1 | TRBV5-5 | TRBD2 | . | CASSLEGSGRAAWEQFF | TGTGCCAGCAGCTTGGAAGGCAGCGGGAGGGCCGCTTGGGAGCAGTTCTTC
TRBJ2-7 | TRBV7-2 | TRBD1 | . | CASRGTGATYEQYF | TGTGCCAGCAGGGGGACAGGGGCCACCTACGAGCAGTACTTC
TRBJ2-5 | TRBV6-2/TRBV6-3 | TRBD2 | . | CASSYLLRTSGRETQYF | TGTGCCAGCAGTTACCTTCTCCGGACTAGCGGGAGAGAGACCCAGTACTTC
TRBJ2-5 | TRBV7-2 | . | . | CASSSDSRKETQYF | TGTGCCAGCAGCTCGGACAGTAGGAAAGAGACCCAGTACTTC
TRBJ2-7 | TRBV9 | TRBD2 | once | CASSATGTSGTYEQYF | TGTGCCAGCAGCGCTACCGGGACTAGCGGCACCTACGAGCAGTACTTC
TRBJ2-7 | TRBV11-2 | . | . | CASSLRAYEQYF | TGTGCCAGCAGCTTACGGGCCTACGAGCAGTACTTC
TRBJ2-1 | TRBV5-1 | . | . | CASSLMSSSYNEQFF | TGCGCCAGCAGCTTGATGTCTAGTTCCTACAATGAGCAGTTCTTC
TRBJ1-6 | TRBV19 | TRBD1 | . | CASGQGMNSPLHF | TGTGCCAGCGGACAGGGGATGAATTCACCCCTCCACTTT
TRBJ2-7 | TRBV28 | . | once | CASSPRGRGDYF | TGTGCCAGCAGTCCCCGGGGCAGGGGGGACTACTTC
TRBJ1-2 | TRBV28 | . | . | CASSLPTGDRYGYTF | TGTGCCAGCAGTTTACCAACAGGTGATCGGTATGGCTACACCTTC
TRBJ1-3 | TRBV18 | . | . | CASSSTPGQTGNTIYF | TGTGCCAGCTCATCGACTCCGGGACAAACTGGAAACACCATATATTTT
TRBJ2-3 | TRBV11-2 | . | . | CASSLDLATDTQYF | TGTGCCAGCAGCTTAGATCTAGCCACAGATACGCAGTATTTT
TRBJ2-1 | TRBV9 | . | . | CASSTGSSYNEQFF | TGTGCCAGCAGTACAGGGAGCTCCTACAATGAGCAGTTCTTC
TRBJ2-1 | TRBV7-3 | TRBD2 | . | CASSFRTSGYGEQFF | TGTGCCAGCAGCTTTCGGACTAGCGGGTATGGTGAGCAGTTCTTC
TRBJ1-2 | TRBV6-5 | . | . | CASGPGGYGYTF | TGTGCCAGCGGCCCGGGGGGATATGGCTACACCTTC
TRBJ1-1 | TRBV9 | . | . | CASSVQVVGEAFF | TGTGCCAGCAGCGTACAGGTCGTAGGTGAAGCTTTCTTT
TRBJ2-3 | TRBV6-5 | TRBD1 | . | CASSTTGVHTDTQYF | TGTGCCAGCAGTACTACAGGGGTCCACACAGATACGCAGTATTTT
TRBJ1-1 | TRBV11-2 | TRBD1 | . | CASSPWTGGTEAFF | TGTGCCAGCAGCCCATGGACAGGGGGCACTGAAGCTTTCTTT
TRBJ2-2 | TRBV5-1 | . | . | CASSTDRNTGELFF | TGCGCCAGCAGCACGGACAGGAACACCGGGGAGCTGTTTTTT
TRBJ2-1 | TRBV2 | TRBD2 | few | CASSEQLAGVYEQFF | TGTGCCAGCAGTGAGCAACTAGCGGGAGTCTATGAGCAGTTCTTC
TRBJ2-1 | TRBV11-2 | . | . | CASSLGLINEQFF | TGTGCCAGCAGCTTAGGGCTTATCAATGAGCAGTTCTTC
TRBJ2-4 | TRBV27 | TRBD1 | . | CASSLHRGDFQYF | TGTGCCAGCAGTTTGCACAGGGGAGATTTTCAGTACTTC